This T cell receptor beta chain was recovered during a study of beta chain features in type 1 diabetes. The investigators reverse transcribed all of the isolated RNA, so they sequenced expressed TCRB transcripts. The repertoire was sequenced with immunoSEQ multiplex PCR; TCRdb's copy has only in-frame clones and lacks some. The repertoire includes approximately 250,000 clones, roughly 9.6% of them detected once, and just under 0.035% sits in the top ten. Study conclusions and caveats: Within patients, naive, central memory and Treg TCRB repertoires seemed more similar than within healthy donors. The study found fewer insertions and more deletions at VDJ junctions in type 1 diabetes patients. In cDNA sequencing, cells with high TCR expression could be over-represented.

Trimming removed 8 bases from V and 0 bases from J, with 17 bases in between. Germline-derived CDR1 and CDR2 are LNHDA and SQIVND (reference sequence). The CDR3 runs 15 residues. Points on this clone: Its specificity is unknown.

The sequence was obtained from a woman under 30 in good health. What was sequenced was naive CD4+ T cells from blood. The V and J genes are TRBV19 and TRBJ2-7; a possible D gene is TRBD1 (6 bases). The CDR3 loop is CASARYRDISYEQYF. The CDR3 DNA reads TGTGCCAGTGCCCGTTACCGGGACATCTCCTACGAGCAGTACTTC. Looking up the rest from reference TRBV19 and TRBJ2-7 gives the full variable domain: DGGITQSPKYLFRKEGQNVTLSCEQNLNHDAMYWYRQDPGQGLRLIYYSQIVNDFQKGDIAEGYSVSREKKESFPLTVTSAQKNPTAFYLCASARYRDISYEQYFGPGTRLTVT.